This T cell receptor (beta chain) was recovered during a study of T cell changes during pregnancy in multiple sclerosis. Method: immunoSEQ multiplex PCR; TCRdb's copy keeps in-frame clones and lacks some. The sample lists tens of thousands of clones, 75% to 95% seen once, with about 0.45% in the top ten. Germline CDR1 and CDR2: SGHAT and FQNNGV. V was clipped by 5 bases and J by 2 bases, with 13 bases between them. This CDR3 has 14 amino acids. The sample here was CD4+ T cells from peripheral blood mononuclear cells, taken before pregnancy. This TCR came from a female donor with multiple sclerosis, enrolled in a pregnancy study. The chain joins TRBV11-2 to TRBJ2-7; D perhaps matches TRBD2 (5 bases). The CDR3 region is CASSPGILTYEQYF. The DNA of the CDR3 is TGTGCCAGCAGCCCGGGAATATTAACCTACGAGCAGTACTTC. The full variable domain, completed using reference TRBV11-2 and TRBJ2-7, is EAGVAQSPRYKIIEKRQSVAFWCNPISGHATLYWYQQILGQGPKLLIQFQNNGVVDDSQLPKDRFSAERLKGVDSTLKIQPAKLEDSAVYLCASSPGILTYEQYFGPGTRLTVT.